A selection of T cell receptor beta chains follows, all from one sample in a study of blood T cell repertoires in COVID-19. TCRdb keeps only in-frame clones here, not all; method: immunoSEQ multiplex PCR. The table records hundreds of thousands of clones, 82% of them present only once. Input material: PBMCs or T cells enriched from blood (not recorded which). The receptors were gathered from a woman in her sixties who had recovered from COVID-19. The CDR3 runs from the conserved cysteine through the conserved F or W.

v_gene	j_gene	CDR3aa
TRBV5-5	TRBJ2-1	CASRSSGGHNEQFF
TRBV7-9	TRBJ1-3	CASSSLETGNTIYF
TRBV7-2	TRBJ1-1	CASSLTGDTEAFF
TRBV19	TRBJ2-1	CASSPRTSGSLDEQFF
TRBV7-9	TRBJ2-1	CASSFSGQPMGQFF
TRBV5-5	TRBJ1-4	CASQIPLGDEKLFF
TRBV7-2	TRBJ1-2	CASSLQADYGYTF
TRBV19	TRBJ1-1	CASRPNRDRDEAFF
TRBV6-5	TRBJ1-1	CASRYYFGQGSTEAFF
TRBV19	TRBJ2-7	CASSIQAGAGGEQYF
TRBV29-1	TRBJ2-7	CSVDGLAGTYEQYF
TRBV2	TRBJ1-5	CASRWRQLNQPQHF
TRBV18	TRBJ1-5	CASSPPDRGPDQPQHF
TRBV7-6	TRBJ2-5	CASSLGGRTGVAETQYF
TRBV2	TRBJ2-7	CASSVGREYEQYF
TRBV29-1	TRBJ2-3	CSVFPPRVYTDTQYF
TRBV13	TRBJ2-2	CASSLAPQVPGELFF
TRBV7-9	TRBJ1-1	CASSPRLGQQNTEAFF
TRBV18	TRBJ1-3	CASSPREGGTSGNTIYF
TRBV21-1	TRBJ1-4	CASSKGPPRGPPSEKLFF
TRBV5-5	TRBJ1-1	CASSPPEGNTEAFF
TRBV28	TRBJ1-1	CAISQGAFEAFF
TRBV6-2/TRBV6-3	TRBJ2-7	CASSPGGSRGYYEQYF
TRBV29-1	TRBJ2-1	CSVVRTGDNEQFF
TRBV4-1	TRBJ2-7	CASSRQTGSYEQYF
TRBV6-5	TRBJ1-2	CASNRQGANYGYTF
TRBV3-1/TRBV3-2	TRBJ2-7	CASSQALVTLEQYF
TRBV27	TRBJ1-4	CASRTTYRGRYEKLFF
TRBV28	TRBJ2-1	CASSLTSVVYNEQFF
TRBV18	TRBJ1-1	CASSPGQGSNTEAFF
TRBV6-6	TRBJ2-4	CASSYRGLAKNIQYF
TRBV10-3	TRBJ2-7	CGTDRYLTYEQYF
TRBV7-2	TRBJ1-1	CASSSPTTGNAEAFF
TRBV5-1	TRBJ1-1	CASSGGDNAEAFF
TRBV5-4	TRBJ1-2	CASSVPGQGNMYGYTF
TRBV6-5	TRBJ1-2	CASSYPTANYGYTF
TRBV19	TRBJ2-5	CASSITSGGYQETQYF
TRBV6-5	TRBJ1-2	CASSYSRTANGYTF
TRBV4-3	TRBJ1-4	CASSQDGQRGEKLFF
TRBV7-2	TRBJ1-2	CASSLALNGYTF
TRBV9	TRBJ2-3	CASGSGGTDTQYF
TRBV25-1	TRBJ2-5	CASIPHGEGETQYF